The 4 T cell receptor beta chains presented below share a single source sample, sequenced in a study of T cell responses to AZD1222 COVID-19 vaccine. The method was immunoSEQ multiplex PCR; TCRdb's version includes in-frame clones alone and lacks a portion of them. The data show about 150,000 clones, roughly 93% seen once. Source: peripheral blood, taken 28 days after the second AZD1222 dose. These receptors all stem from an adult who received the AZD1222 COVID-19 vaccine.

V is TRBV5-5 and J is TRBJ2-1; TRBD1 matches at 11 bases. The J segment lost 3 bases and the V segment lost 3 bases, leaving 2 bases of the junction unmatched. Germline CDR1 and CDR2: SGHKS and YYEKEE (reference sequence). This CDR3 is built from 15 residues. As DNA, the CDR3 is TGTGCCAGCAGCTCCGGGACAGGGGGCTACAATGAGCAGTTCTTC. Translation: CASSSGTGGYNEQFF.

The chain carries TRBV5-1 and TRBJ2-6; perhaps TRBD2 as D (6 bases). The CDR3 runs to 17 residues. CDR1 is SGHRS, CDR2 YFSETQ, per germline. V lost 0 bases and J lost 4, with 14 bases in between. CDR3: CASSLDSSGRGANVLTF. Here the CDR3 DNA reads TGCGCCAGCAGCTTGGATAGTAGCGGTAGGGGGGCCAACGTCCTGACTTTC.

This chain connects TRBV9 to TRBJ2-2; 7 nucleotides agree with TRBD2. Germline lookup yields CDR1 SGDLS and CDR2 YYNGEE. The CDR3 is 17 amino acids. Trimming took 4 bases from V and 0 from J; bases not matched to a gene: 9. CDR3 DNA: TGTGCCAGCAGCCCTCAGCGGGGTGGGACGAACACCGGGGAGCTGTTTTTT. Translation: CASSPQRGGTNTGELFF.

The rearrangement joins TRBV20-1 to TRBJ1-2, with a possible D match to TRBD1 (5 bases). The germline V gene encodes CDR1 DFQATT and CDR2 SNEGSKA (reference sequence). CDR3 length: 11 amino acids. V was trimmed by 6 bases and J by 8 bases, leaving 13 bases between them. This CDR3 reads CSAQGYWGYTF. For the CDR3, the DNA is TGCAGTGCGCAGGGCTACTGGGGCTACACCTTC.